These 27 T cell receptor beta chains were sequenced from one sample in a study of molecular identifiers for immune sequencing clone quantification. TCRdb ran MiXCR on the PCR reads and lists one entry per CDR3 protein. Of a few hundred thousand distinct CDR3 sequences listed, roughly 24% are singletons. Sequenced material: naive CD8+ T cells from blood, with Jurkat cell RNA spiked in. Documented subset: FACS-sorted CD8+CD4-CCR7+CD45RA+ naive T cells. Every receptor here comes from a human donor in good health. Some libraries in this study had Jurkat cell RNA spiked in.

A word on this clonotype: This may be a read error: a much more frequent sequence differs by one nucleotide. The CDR3 region is CASSVGFSGTYDQYF. The CDR3 DNA reads as TGTGCCAGCAGCGTAGGGTTTAGCGGGACCTACGATCAGTACTTC. The chain links TRBV9 to TRBJ2-7, with 8 bases identical to TRBD2. The CDR3 sequence is 15 residues long. In germline, CDR1 is SGDLS, CDR2 YYNGEE.

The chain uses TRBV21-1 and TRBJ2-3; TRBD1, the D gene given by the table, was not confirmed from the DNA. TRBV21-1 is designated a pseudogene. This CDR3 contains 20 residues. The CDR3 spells CASSKYIIGTGHPLGDTQYF. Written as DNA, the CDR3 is TGTGCCAGCAGCAAATACATAATCGGGACAGGGCACCCTTTAGGAGATACGCAGTATTTT.

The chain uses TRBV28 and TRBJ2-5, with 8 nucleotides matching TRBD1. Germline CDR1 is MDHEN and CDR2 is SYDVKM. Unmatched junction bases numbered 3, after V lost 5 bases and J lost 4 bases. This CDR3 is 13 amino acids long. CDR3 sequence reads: CASSDTGGETQYF. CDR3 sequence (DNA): TGTGCCAGCAGTGATACAGGGGGAGAGACCCAGTACTTC.

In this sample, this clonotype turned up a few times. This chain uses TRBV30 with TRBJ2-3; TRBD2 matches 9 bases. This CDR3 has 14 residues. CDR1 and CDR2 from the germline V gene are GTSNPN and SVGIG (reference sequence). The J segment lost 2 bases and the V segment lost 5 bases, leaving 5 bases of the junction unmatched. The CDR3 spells CAWGLAGTTDTQYF. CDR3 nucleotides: TGTGCCTGGGGCCTAGCGGGAACCACAGATACGCAGTATTTT.

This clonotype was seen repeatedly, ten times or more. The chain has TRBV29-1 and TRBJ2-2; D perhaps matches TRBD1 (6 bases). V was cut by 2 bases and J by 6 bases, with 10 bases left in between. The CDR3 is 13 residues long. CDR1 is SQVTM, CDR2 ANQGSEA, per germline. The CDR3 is CSVEQGWSGELFF. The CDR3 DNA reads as TGCAGCGTTGAACAGGGGTGGTCCGGGGAGCTGTTTTTT.

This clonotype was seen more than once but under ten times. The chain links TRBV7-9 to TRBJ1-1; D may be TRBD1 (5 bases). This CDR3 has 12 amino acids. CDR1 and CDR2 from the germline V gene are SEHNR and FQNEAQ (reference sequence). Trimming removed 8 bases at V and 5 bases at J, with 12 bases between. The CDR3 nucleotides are TGTGCCAGCCAGGGTAGGAAAACTGAAGCTTTCTTT. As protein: CASQGRKTEAFF.

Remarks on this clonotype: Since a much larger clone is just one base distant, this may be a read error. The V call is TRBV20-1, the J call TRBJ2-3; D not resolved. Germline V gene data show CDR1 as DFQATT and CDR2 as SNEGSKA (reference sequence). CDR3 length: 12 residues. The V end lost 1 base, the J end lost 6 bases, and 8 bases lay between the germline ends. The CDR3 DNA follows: TGCAGTGCTAGAGTTCCTACCGATACGCAGTATTTT. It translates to CSARVPTDTQYF.

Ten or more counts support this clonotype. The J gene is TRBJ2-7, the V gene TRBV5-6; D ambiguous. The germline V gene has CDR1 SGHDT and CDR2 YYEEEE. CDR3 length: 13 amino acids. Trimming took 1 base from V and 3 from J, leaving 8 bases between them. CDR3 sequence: CASSLSGVYEQYF. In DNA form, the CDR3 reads TGTGCCAGCAGCTTGAGTGGGGTCTACGAGCAGTACTTC.

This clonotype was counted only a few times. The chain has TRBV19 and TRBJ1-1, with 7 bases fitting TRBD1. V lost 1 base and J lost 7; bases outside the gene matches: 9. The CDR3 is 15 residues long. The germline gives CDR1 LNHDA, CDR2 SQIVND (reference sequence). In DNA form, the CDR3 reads TGTGCCAGTAGTATAGCAGGCAGGGGGTCCGTTGAAGCTTTCTTT. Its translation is CASSIAGRGSVEAFF.

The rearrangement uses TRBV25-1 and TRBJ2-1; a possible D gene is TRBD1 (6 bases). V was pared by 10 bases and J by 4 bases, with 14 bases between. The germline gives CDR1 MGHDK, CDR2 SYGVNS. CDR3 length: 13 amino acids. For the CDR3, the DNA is TGTGCCACCCGGCGGACAGCATACAATGAGCAGTTCTTC. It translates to CATRRTAYNEQFF.

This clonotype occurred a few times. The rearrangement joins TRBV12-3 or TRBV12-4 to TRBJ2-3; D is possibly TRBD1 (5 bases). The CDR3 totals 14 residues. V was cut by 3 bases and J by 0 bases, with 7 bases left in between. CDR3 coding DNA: TGTGCCAGCAGTTTTAAGGGGAGCACAGATACGCAGTATTTT. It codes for CASSFKGSTDTQYF.

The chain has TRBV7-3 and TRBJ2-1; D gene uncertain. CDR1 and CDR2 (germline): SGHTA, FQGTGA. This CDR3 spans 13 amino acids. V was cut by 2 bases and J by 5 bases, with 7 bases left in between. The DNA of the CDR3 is TGTGCCAGCAGCTTAGGACGGGACAATGAGCAGTTCTTC. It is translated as CASSLGRDNEQFF. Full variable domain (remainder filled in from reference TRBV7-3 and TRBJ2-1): GAGVSQTPSNKVTEKGKYVELRCDPISGHTALYWYRQSLGQGPEFLIYFQGTGAADDSGLPNDRFFAVRPEGSVSTLKIQRTERGDSAVYLCASSLGRDNEQFFGPGTRLTVL.

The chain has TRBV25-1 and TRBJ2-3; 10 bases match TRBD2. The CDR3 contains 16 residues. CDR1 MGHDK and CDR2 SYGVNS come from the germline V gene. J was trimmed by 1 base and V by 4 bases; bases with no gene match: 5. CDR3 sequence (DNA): TGTGCCAGCAGTGGACCTAGCGGGGGCCGCACAGATACGCAGTATTTT. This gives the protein CASSGPSGGRTDTQYF.

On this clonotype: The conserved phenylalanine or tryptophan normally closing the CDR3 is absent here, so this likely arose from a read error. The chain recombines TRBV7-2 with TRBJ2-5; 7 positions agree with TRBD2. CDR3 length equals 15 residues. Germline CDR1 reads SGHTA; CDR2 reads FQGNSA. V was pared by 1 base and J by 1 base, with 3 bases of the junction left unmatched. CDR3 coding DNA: TGTGCCAGCAGCTTAGTCGGCGGGGGCCAAGAGACCCAGTACTCC. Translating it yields CASSLVGGGQETQYS.

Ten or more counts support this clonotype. The CDR3 is CATSTGDRGRPGPYNEQFF. In DNA form, the CDR3 reads TGTGCCACCAGTACCGGGGACAGGGGCCGCCCAGGGCCTTACAATGAGCAGTTCTTC. The rearrangement links TRBV24-1 to TRBJ2-1, with 10 bases matching TRBD1. This CDR3 region has 19 residues. CDR1 is KGHDR and CDR2 is SFDVKD in the germline V gene. V lost 6 bases, J lost 4 bases, and 17 bases stayed unmatched.

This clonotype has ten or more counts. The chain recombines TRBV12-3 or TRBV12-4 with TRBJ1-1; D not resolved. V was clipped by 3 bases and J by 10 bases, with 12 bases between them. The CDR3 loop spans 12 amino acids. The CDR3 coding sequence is TGTGCCAGCAGTTTGTTGGGGAGCGGAGCTTTCTTT. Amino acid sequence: CASSLLGSGAFF.

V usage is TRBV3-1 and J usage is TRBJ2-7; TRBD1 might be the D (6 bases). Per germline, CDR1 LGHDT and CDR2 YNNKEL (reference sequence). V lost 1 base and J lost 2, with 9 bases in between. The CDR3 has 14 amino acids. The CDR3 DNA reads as TGTGCCAGCAGCCAAGGCAGGGGCACCTACGAGCAGTACTTC. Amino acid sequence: CASSQGRGTYEQYF.

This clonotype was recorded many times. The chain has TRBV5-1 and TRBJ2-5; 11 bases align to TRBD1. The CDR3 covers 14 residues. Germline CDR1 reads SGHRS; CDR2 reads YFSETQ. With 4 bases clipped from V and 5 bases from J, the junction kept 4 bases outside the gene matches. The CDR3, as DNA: TGCGCCAGCAGCACAGGACAGGGGGCTGAGACCCAGTACTTC. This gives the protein CASSTGQGAETQYF.

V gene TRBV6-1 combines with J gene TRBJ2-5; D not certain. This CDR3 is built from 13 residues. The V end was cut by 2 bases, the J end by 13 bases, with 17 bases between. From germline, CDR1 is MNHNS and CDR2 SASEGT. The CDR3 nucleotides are TGTGCCAGCAGTGAAATCTACCAAGCGCCCCCGTACTTC. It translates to CASSEIYQAPPYF.

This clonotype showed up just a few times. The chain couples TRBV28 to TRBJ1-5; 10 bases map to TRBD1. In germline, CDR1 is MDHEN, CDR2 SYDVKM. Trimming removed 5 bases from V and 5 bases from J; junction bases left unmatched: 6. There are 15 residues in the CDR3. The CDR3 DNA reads TGTGCCAGCAGTAGGACAGGGGGATGGGATCAGCCCCAGCATTTT. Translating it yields CASSRTGGWDQPQHF.

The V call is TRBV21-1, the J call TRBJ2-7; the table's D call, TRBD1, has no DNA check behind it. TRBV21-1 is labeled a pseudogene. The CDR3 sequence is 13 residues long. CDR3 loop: CASSIGDSYEQYF. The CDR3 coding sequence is TGTGCCAGCAGCATAGGGGACAGCTACGAGCAGTACTTC.

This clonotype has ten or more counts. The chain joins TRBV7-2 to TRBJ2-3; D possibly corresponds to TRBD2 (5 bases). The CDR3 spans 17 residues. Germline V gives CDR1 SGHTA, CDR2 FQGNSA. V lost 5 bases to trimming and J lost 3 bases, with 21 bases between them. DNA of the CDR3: TGTGCCAGCAGCACCCCTCTGGACGGAGGATCGACAGATACGCAGTATTTT. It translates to CASSTPLDGGSTDTQYF.

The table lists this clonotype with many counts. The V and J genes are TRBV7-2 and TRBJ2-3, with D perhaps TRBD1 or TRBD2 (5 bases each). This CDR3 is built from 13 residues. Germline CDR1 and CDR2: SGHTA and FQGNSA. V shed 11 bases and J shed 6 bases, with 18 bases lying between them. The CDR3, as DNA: TGTGCCTGCAACCGGGACCTGGTGGATACGCAGTATTTT. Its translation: CACNRDLVDTQYF.

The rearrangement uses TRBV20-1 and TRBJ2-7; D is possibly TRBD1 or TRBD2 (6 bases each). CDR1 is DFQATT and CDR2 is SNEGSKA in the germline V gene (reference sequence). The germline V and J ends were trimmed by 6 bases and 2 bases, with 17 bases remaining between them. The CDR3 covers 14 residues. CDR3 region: CSAVIPGAPYEQYF. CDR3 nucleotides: TGCAGTGCAGTGATCCCGGGGGCGCCCTACGAGCAGTACTTC.

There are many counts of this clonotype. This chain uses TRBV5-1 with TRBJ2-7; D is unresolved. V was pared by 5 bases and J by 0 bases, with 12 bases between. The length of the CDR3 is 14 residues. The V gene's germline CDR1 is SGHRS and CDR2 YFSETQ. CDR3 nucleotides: TGCGCCAGCAGGGTGGGCGACCTCTCCTACGAGCAGTACTTC. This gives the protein CASRVGDLSYEQYF.

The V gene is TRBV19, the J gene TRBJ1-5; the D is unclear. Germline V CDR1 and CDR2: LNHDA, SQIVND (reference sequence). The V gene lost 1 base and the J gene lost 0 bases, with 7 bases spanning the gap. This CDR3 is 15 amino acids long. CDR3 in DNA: TGTGCCAGTAGTATAGCTAGCCGTAGCAATCAGCCCCAGCATTTT. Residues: CASSIASRSNQPQHF.

As DNA, the CDR3 is TGTGCCAGCCGATCCAACTACGAGCAGTACTTC. This codes for CASRSNYEQYF. The V call is TRBV6-2 or TRBV6-3, the J call TRBJ2-7; D not certain. CDR1 is MNHEY and CDR2 is SVGEGT in the germline V gene. The CDR3 is 11 residues long. Trimming shortened V by 8 bases and J by 3 bases, and 8 bases separated the two germline ends.